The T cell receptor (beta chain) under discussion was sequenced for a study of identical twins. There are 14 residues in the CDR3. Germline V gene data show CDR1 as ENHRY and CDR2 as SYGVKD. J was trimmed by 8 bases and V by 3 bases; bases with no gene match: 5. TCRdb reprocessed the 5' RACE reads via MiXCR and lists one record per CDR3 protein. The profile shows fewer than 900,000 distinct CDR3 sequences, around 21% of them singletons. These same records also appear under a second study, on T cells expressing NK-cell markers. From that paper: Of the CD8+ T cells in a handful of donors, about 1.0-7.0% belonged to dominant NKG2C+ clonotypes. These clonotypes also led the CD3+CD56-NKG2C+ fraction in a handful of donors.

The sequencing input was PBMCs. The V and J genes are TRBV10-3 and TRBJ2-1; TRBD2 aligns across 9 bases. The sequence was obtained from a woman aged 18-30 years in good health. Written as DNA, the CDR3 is TGTGCCATCAGTGACCCCCAGCGGGGGGATGAGCAGTTCTTC. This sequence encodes CAISDPQRGDEQFF.